This TCR beta chain was profiled in a study of blood T cell repertoires in COVID-19. Turning to the study itself: Acute and convalescent COVID-19 specimens originated in the United States, Italy and Spain. Nucleic acid was either cDNA or gDNA, and it came from T cells, B-cell-depleted T cells, or PBMCs.

As processed by the authors: Nucleated cell counts were estimated from reference gene primer amplification. Clones were sequenced by immunoSEQ multiplex PCR, and TCRdb holds only the in-frame ones, with some missing. V and J calls plus clone size are reproduced from that table; the DNA served to infer D and trimming. Altogether 150,000 to 160,000 clones are present, 70% to 85% being singletons, with the ten largest covering 9.8%. The V and J ends lost 5 bases and 4 bases respectively, with 13 bases between them. The CDR3 has 14 amino acids. Germline V gene lookup returns CDR1 LNHDA and CDR2 SQIVND (reference sequence).

J is TRBJ2-3 and V is TRBV19, with TRBD2 as a possible D gene (7 bases). The specimen was peripheral blood. The clonotype originates from a woman in her forties or fifties with acute or convalescent COVID-19. CDR3 nucleotide sequence: TGTGCCAGTAGTCGTCGGGGGGCCCCAGATACGCAGTATTTT. It specifies CASSRRGAPDTQYF.